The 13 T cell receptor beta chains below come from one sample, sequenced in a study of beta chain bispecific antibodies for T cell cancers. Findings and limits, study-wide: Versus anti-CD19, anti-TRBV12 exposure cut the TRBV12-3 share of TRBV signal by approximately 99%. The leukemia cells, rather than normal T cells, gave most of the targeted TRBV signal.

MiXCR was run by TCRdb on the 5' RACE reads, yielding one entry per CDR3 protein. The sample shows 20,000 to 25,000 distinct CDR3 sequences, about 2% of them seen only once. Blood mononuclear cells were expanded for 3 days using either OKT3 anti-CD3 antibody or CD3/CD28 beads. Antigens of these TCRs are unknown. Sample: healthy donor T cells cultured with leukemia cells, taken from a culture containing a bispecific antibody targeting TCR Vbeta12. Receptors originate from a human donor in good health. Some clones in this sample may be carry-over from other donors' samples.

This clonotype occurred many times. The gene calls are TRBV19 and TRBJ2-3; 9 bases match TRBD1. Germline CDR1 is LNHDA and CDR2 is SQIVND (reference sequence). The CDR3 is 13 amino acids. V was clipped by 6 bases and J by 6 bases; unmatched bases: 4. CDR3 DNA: TGTGCCAGTAGGGGACAGGGCAGGGATACGCAGTATTTT. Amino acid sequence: CASRGQGRDTQYF.

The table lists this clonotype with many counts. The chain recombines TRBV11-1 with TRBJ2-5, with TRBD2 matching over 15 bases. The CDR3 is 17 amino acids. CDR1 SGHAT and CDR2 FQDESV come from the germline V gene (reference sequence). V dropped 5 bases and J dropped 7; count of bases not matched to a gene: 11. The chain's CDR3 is CASSLGLAGGFYGTQYF. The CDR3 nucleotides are TGTGCCAGCAGCCTCGGACTAGCGGGGGGGTTCTACGGGACCCAGTACTTC.

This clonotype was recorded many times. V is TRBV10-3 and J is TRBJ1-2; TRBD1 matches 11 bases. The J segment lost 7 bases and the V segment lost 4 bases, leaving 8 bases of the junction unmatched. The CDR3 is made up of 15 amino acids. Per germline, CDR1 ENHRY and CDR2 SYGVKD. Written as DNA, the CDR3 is TGTGCCATCAGTGTGTCGGACAGGGGGCCCCTTGGCTACACCTTC. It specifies CAISVSDRGPLGYTF.

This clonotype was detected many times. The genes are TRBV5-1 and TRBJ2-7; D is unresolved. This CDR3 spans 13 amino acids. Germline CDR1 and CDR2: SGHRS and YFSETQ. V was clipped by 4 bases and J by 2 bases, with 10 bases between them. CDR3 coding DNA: TGCGCCAGCAGCATCGACGTAGCCTACGAGCAGTACTTC. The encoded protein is CASSIDVAYEQYF.

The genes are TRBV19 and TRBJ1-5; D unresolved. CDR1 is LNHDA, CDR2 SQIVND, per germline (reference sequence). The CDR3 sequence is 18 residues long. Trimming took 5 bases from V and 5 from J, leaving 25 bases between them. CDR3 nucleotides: TGTGCCAGTAGTTATCGACGTGCTTTTAGTACGCCAGATCAGCCCCAGCATTTT. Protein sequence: CASSYRRAFSTPDQPQHF.

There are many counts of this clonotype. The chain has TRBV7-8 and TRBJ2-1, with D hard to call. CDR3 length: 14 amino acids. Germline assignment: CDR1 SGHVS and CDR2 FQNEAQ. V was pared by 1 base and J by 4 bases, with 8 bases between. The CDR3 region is CASSLVFWYNEQFF. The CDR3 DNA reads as TGTGCCAGCAGCTTAGTATTCTGGTACAATGAGCAGTTCTTC.

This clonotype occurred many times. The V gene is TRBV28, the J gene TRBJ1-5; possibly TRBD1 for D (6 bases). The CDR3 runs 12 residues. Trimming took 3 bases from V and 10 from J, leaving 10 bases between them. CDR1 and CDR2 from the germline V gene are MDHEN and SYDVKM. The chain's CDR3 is CASSFEGVPQHF. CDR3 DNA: TGTGCCAGCAGTTTTGAGGGGGTCCCCCAGCATTTT.

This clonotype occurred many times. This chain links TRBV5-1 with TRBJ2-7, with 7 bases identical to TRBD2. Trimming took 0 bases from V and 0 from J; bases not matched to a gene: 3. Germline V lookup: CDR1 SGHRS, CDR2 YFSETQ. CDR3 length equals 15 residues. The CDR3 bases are TGCGCCAGCAGCTTGGATGCGGGGGACTCCTACGAGCAGTACTTC. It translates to CASSLDAGDSYEQYF.

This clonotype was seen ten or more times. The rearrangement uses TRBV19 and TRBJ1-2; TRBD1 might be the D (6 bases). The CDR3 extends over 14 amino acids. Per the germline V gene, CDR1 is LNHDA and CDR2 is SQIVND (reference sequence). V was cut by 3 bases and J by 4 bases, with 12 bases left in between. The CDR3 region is CASSMMGGGYGYTF. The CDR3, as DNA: TGTGCCAGTAGTATGATGGGGGGCGGCTATGGCTACACCTTC.

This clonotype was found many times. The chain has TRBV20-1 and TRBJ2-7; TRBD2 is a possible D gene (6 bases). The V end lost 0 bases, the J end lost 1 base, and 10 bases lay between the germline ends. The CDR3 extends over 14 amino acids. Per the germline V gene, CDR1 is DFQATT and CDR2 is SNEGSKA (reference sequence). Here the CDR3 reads CSARDGTASYEQYF. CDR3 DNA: TGCAGTGCTAGAGACGGGACTGCATCCTACGAGCAGTACTTC.

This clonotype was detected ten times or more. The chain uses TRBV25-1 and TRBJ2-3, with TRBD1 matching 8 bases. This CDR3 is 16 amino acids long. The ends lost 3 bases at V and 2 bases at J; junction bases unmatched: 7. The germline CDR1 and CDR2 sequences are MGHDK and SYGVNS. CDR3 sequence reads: CASSDPDREVTDTQYF. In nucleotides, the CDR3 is TGTGCCAGCAGTGATCCGGACAGGGAGGTCACAGATACGCAGTATTTT.

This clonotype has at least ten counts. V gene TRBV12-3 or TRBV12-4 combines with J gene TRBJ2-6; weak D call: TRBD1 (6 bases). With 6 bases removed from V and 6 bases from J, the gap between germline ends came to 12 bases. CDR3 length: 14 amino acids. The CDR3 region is CASSPGALANVLTF. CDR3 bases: TGTGCCAGCAGCCCAGGGGCCCTGGCCAACGTCCTGACTTTC.

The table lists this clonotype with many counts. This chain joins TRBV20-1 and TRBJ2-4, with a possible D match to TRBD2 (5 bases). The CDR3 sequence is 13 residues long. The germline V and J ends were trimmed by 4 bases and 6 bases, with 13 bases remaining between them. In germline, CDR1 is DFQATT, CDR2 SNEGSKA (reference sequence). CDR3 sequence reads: CSAIRRTLNIQYF. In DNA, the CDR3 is TGCAGTGCTATCCGCCGGACTTTAAACATTCAGTACTTC.